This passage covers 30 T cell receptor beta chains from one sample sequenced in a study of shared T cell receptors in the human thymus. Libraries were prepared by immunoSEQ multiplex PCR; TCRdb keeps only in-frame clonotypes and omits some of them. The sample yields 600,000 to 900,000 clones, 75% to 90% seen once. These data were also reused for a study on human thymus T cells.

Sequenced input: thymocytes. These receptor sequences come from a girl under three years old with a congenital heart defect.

The CDR3 region is CAISRQRPGLAGLRANTGELFF. The CDR3 coding sequence is TGTGCCATCAGTAGGCAAAGACCGGGACTAGCGGGCCTACGGGCGAACACCGGGGAGCTGTTTTTT. V is TRBV10-3 and J is TRBJ2-2, with TRBD2 matching 12 bases. V was clipped by 5 bases and J by 0 bases; unmatched bases: 19. The germline CDR1 and CDR2 sequences are ENHRY and SYGVKD. The CDR3 is made up of 22 amino acids.

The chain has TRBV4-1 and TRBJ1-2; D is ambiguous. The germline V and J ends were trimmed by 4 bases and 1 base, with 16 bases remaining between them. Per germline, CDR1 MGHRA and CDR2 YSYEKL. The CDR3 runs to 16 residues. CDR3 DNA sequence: TGCGCCAGCAGCCTAGAATTTTCGGTACTTAACTATGGCTACACCTTC. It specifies CASSLEFSVLNYGYTF.

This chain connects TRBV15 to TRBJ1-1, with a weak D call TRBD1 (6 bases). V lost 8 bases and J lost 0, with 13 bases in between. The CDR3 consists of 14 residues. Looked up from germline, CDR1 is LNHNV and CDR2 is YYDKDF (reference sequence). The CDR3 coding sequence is TGTGCCACCGGGGGGGGCGATGTGAACACTGAAGCTTTCTTT. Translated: CATGGGDVNTEAFF.

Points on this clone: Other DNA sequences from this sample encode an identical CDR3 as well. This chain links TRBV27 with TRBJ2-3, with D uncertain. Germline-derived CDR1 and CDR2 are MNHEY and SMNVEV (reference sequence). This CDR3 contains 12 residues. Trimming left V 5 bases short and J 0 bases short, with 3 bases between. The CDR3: CASSPSTDTQYF. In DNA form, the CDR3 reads TGTGCCAGCAGTCCAAGCACAGATACGCAGTATTTT.

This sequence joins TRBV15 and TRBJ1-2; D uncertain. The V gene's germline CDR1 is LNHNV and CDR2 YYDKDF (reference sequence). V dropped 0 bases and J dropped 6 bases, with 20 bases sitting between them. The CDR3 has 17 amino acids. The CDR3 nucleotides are TGTGCCACCAGCAGAGATTCGGTGGCAGAGTCTAGGAATGGCTACACCTTC. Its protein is CATSRDSVAESRNGYTF.

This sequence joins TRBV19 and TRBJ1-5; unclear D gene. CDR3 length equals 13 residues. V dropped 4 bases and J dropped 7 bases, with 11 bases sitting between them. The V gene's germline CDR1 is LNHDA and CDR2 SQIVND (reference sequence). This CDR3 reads CASSSRVGQPQHF. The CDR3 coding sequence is TGTGCCAGTAGTAGCCGAGTGGGCCAGCCCCAGCATTTT.

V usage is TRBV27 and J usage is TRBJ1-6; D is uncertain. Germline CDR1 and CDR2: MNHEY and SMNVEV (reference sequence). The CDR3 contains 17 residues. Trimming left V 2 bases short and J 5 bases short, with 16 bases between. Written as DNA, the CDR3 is TGTGCCAGCAGTTTAGGGCGGGCGATCCGGAATAATTCACCCCTCCACTTT. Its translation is CASSLGRAIRNNSPLHF.

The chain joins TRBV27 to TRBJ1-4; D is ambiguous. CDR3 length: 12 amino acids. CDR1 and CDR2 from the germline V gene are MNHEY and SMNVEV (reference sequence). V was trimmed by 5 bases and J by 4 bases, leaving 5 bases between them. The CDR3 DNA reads TGTGCCAGCAGTCCAGATAATGAAAAACTGTTTTTT. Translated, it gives CASSPDNEKLFF.

CDR3 sequence (DNA): TGCGCCAGCAGCTTGGGACAGGGGGCCAGGGAGCAGTACTTC. Translated: CASSLGQGAREQYF. The chain is built from TRBV5-1 and TRBJ2-7; TRBD1 matches at 10 bases. CDR3 length: 14 amino acids. Looked up from germline, CDR1 is SGHRS and CDR2 is YFSETQ. V lost 0 bases to trimming and J lost 7 bases; unmatched junction nucleotides: 4. The full variable domain, completed using reference TRBV5-1 and TRBJ2-7, is KAGVTQTPRYLIKTRGQQVTLSCSPISGHRSVSWYQQTPGQGLQFLFEYFSETQRNKGNFPGRFSGRQFSNSRSEMNVSTLELGDSALYLCASSLGQGAREQYFGPGTRLTVT.

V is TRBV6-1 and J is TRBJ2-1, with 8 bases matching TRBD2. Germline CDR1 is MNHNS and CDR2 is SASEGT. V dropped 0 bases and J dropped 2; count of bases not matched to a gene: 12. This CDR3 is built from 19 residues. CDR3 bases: TGTGCCAGCAGTGAAGCCCTAGACTGGCGGGGGGAGGCCTACAATGAGCAGTTCTTC. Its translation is CASSEALDWRGEAYNEQFF.

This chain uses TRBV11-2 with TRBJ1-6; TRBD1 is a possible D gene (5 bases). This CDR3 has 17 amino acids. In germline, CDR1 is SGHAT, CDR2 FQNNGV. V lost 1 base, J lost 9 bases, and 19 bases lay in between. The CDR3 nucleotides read TGTGCCAGCAGCTTAGTACAGGACCCACGAACGTTTTCACCCCTCCACTTT. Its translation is CASSLVQDPRTFSPLHF.

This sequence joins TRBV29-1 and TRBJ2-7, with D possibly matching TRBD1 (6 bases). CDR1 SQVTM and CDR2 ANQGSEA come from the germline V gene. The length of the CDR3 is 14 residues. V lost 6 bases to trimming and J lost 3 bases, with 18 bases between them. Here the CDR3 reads CSVGACGHCYEQYF. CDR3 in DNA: TGCAGCGTGGGGGCGTGTGGACACTGCTACGAGCAGTACTTC.

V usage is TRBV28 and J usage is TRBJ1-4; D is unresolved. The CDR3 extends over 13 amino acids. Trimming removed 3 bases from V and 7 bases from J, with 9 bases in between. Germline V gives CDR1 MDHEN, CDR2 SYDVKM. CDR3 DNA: TGTGCCAGCAGTTTCGACCGAGGTGAAAAACTGTTTTTT. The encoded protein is CASSFDRGEKLFF.

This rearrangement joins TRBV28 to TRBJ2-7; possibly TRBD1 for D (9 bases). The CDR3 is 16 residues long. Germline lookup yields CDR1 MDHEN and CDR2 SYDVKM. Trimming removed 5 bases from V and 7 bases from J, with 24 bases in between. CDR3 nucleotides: TGTGCCAGCAGTAGGGGTCGACAGGGGGGGACTAGAGAGCAGTACTTC. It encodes CASSRGRQGGTREQYF.

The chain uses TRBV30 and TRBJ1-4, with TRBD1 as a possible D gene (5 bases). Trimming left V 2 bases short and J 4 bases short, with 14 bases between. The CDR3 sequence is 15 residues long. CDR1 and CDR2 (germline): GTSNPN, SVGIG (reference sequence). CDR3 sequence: CAWSRTGWRNEKLFF. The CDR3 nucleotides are TGTGCCTGGAGTAGAACAGGCTGGCGTAATGAAAAACTGTTTTTT.

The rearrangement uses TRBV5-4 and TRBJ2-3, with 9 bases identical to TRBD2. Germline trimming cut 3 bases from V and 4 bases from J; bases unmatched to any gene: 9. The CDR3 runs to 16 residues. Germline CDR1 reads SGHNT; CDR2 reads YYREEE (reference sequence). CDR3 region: CASSSKAGGAPDTQYF. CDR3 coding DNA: TGTGCCAGCAGCTCCAAGGCGGGGGGGGCCCCAGATACGCAGTATTTT.

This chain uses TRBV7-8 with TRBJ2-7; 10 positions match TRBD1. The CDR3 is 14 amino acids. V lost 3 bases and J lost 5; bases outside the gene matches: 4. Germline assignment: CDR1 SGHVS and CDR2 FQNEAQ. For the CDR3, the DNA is TGTGCCAGCAGCTTGGGACAGGGGATCCACGAGCAGTACTTC. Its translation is CASSLGQGIHEQYF.

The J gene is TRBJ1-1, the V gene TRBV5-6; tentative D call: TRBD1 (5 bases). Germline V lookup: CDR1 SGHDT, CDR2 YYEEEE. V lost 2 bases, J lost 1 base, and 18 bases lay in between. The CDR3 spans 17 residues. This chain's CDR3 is CASSLGGRNRTNTEAFF. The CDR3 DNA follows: TGTGCCAGCAGCTTAGGTGGTAGGAACAGGACGAACACTGAAGCTTTCTTT. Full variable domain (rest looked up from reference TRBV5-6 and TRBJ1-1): DAGVTQSPTHLIKTRGQQVTLRCSPKSGHDTVSWYQQALGQGPQFIFQYYEEEERQRGNFPDRFSGHQFPNYSSELNVNALLLGDSALYLCASSLGGRNRTNTEAFFGQGTRLTVV.

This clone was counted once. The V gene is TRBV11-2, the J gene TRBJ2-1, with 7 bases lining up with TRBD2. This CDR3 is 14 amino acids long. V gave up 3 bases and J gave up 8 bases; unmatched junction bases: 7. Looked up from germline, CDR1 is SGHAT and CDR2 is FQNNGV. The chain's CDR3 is CASSFGQGGYEQFF. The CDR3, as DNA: TGTGCCAGCAGCTTTGGCCAGGGAGGGTATGAGCAGTTCTTC.

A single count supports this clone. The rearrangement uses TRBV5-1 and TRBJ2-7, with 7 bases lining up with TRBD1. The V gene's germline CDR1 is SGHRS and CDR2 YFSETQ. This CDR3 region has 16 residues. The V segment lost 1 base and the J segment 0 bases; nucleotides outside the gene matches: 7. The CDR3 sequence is CASSLNGDRPSYEQYF. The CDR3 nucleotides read TGCGCCAGCAGCTTGAATGGGGACAGACCCTCCTACGAGCAGTACTTC.

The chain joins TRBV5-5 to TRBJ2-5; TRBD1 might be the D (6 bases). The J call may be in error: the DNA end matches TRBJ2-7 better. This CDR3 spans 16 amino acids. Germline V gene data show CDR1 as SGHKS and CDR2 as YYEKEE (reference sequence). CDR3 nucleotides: TGTGCCAGCAGCTTGGCCCTGGGGGCAGCTTCATACGAGCAGTACTTC. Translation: CASSLALGAASYEQYF.

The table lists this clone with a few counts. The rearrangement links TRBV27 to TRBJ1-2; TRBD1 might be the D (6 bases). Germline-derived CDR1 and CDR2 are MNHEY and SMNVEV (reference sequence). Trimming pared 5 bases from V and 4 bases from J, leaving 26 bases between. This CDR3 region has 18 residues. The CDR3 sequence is CASSPAARGRSYSYGYTF. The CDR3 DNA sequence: TGTGCCAGCAGTCCCGCGGCCAGGGGACGCTCCTACTCCTATGGCTACACCTTC.

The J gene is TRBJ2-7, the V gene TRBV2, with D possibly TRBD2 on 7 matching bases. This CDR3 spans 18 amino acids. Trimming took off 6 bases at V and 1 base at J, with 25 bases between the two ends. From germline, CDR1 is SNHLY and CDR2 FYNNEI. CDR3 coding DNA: TGTGCCAGCAGCCGCCGAGGGGGGGTCATTATCGGGTCCTACGAGCAGTACTTC. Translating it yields CASSRRGGVIIGSYEQYF. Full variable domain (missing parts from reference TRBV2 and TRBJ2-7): EPEVTQTPSHQVTQMGQEVILRCVPISNHLYFYWYRQILGQKVEFLVSFYNNEISEKSEIFDDQFSVERPDGSNFTLKIRSTKLEDSAMYFCASSRRGGVIIGSYEQYFGPGTRLTVT.

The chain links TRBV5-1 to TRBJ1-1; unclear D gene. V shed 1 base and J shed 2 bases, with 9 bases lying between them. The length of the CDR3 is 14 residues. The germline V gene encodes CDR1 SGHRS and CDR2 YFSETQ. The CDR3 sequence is CASSLSDPNTEAFF. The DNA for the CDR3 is TGCGCCAGCAGCTTGAGCGACCCCAACACTGAAGCTTTCTTT.

CDR3 loop: CASSQGDLPPGGTGFF. For the CDR3, the DNA is TGTGCCAGCAGCCAAGGGGACCTGCCTCCGGGGGGAACAGGATTCTTT. The gene calls are TRBV4-2 and TRBJ1-1, with D possibly matching TRBD1 (5 bases). Germline V lookup: CDR1 LGHNA, CDR2 YNFKEQ. V was pared by 1 base and J by 14 bases, with 26 bases between. This CDR3 comprises 16 residues.

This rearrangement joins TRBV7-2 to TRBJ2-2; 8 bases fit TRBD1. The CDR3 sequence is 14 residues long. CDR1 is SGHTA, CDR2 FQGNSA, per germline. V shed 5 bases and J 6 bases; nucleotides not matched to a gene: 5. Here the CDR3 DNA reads TGTGCCAGCAGCCGGACAGGGTTTGCCGGGGAGCTGTTTTTT. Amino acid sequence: CASSRTGFAGELFF.

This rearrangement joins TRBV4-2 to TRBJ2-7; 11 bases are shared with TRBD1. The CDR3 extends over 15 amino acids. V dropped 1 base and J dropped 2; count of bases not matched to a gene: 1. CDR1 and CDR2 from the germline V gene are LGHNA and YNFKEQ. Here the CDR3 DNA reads TGTGCCAGCAGCCAAGGGACAGGGGGCACCTACGAGCAGTACTTC. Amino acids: CASSQGTGGTYEQYF.

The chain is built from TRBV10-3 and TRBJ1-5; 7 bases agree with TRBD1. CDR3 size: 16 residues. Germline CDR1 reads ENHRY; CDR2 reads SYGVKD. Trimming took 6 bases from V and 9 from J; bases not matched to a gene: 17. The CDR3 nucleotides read TGTGCCATCAGCGAAGACAGGGTCGAAGGGTCTTGGCCCCAGCATTTT. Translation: CAISEDRVEGSWPQHF.

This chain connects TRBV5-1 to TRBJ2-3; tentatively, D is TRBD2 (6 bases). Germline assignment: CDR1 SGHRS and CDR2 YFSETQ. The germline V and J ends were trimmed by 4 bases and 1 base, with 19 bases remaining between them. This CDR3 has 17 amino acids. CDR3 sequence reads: CASSPAASGTGTDTQYF. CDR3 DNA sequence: TGCGCCAGCAGCCCCGCGGCATCCGGGACTGGCACAGATACGCAGTATTTT.

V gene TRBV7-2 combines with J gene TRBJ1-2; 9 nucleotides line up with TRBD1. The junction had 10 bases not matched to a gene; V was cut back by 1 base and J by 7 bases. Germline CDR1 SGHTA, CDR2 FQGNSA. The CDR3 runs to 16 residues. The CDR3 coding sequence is TGTGCCAGCAGCTTAGGGGGATGTTGGACAGGGGTTGGCTACACCTTC. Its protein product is CASSLGGCWTGVGYTF. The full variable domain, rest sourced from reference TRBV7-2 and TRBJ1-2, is GAGVSQSPSNKVTEKGKDVELRCDPISGHTALYWYRQSLGQGLEFLIYFQGNSAPDKSGLPSDRFSAERTGGSVSTLTIQRTQQEDSAVYLCASSLGGCWTGVGYTFGSGTRLTVV.